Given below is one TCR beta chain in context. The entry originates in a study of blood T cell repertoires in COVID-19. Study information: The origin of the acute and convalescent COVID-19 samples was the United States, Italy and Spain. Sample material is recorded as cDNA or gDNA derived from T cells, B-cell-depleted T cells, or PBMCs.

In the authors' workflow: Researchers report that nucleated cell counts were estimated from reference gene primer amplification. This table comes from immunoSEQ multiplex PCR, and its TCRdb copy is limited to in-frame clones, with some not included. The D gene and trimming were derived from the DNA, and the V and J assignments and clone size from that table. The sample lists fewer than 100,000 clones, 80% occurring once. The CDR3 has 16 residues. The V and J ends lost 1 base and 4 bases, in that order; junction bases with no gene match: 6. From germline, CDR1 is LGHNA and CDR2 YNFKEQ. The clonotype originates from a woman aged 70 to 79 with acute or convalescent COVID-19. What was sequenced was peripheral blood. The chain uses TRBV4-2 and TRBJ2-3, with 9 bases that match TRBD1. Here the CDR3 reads CASSQVRTGVADTQYF. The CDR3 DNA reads TGTGCCAGCAGCCAAGTCAGGACAGGGGTTGCAGATACGCAGTATTTT.